One sample yielded the 12 T cell receptor beta chains listed below, sequenced in a study. One entry per CDR3 protein results from TCRdb running MiXCR on the 5' RACE reads. Among about 62,000 distinct CDR3 sequences listed, about 31% were seen once. Sequenced input: tumor-infiltrating naive CD4+ T cells sorted from the breast tumor. Subset described: naive CD4+ T cells, CD4+CD45RA+CD25-. Receptors were obtained from a female donor with breast cancer.

J is TRBJ2-3 and V is TRBV7-2; D uncertain. This CDR3 contains 14 residues. The V gene lost 2 bases and the J gene lost 1 base, with 7 bases spanning the gap. The germline V gene has CDR1 SGHTA and CDR2 FQGNSA. CDR3 amino acids: CASSLLWGTDTQYF. For the CDR3, the DNA is TGTGCCAGCAGCTTATTGTGGGGCACAGATACGCAGTATTTT.

This chain uses TRBV10-3 with TRBJ1-1; D is unclear. Trimming took 0 bases from V and 4 from J, leaving 3 bases between them. The CDR3 has 12 residues. Germline CDR1 is ENHRY and CDR2 is SYGVKD. The CDR3 nucleotides are TGTGCCATCAGTGAGTCGATCACTGAAGCTTTCTTT. Encoded protein: CAISESITEAFF.

Ten or more counts support this clonotype. V and J are TRBV4-1 and TRBJ1-2; D is ambiguous. The CDR3 runs to 15 residues. V lost 1 base and J 3 bases, leaving 12 bases between the germline ends. CDR1 is MGHRA and CDR2 is YSYEKL in the germline V gene. CDR3 loop: CASSQVGGSDYGYTF. The CDR3 bases are TGCGCCAGCAGCCAAGTTGGAGGGTCCGACTATGGCTACACCTTC.

V gene TRBV7-3 combines with J gene TRBJ2-6, with 8 bases fitting TRBD1. Per germline, CDR1 SGHTA and CDR2 FQGTGA. This CDR3 is built from 16 residues. V lost 5 bases and J lost 2; bases outside the gene matches: 5. CDR3 loop: CASSPSGGAGANVLTF. CDR3 DNA: TGTGCCAGCAGCCCATCAGGGGGCGCTGGGGCCAACGTCCTGACTTTC.

This clonotype was counted a few times. The CDR3 nucleotides are TGTGCCAGCAGACAACCGGGACAGGGAGACGAGCAGTACTTC. It codes for CASRQPGQGDEQYF. This chain uses TRBV6-5 with TRBJ2-7; 9 nucleotides align to TRBD1. The trim removed 6 bases at V and 5 bases at J, leaving 8 bases unmatched. The CDR3 runs 14 residues. Germline assignment: CDR1 MNHEY and CDR2 SVGAGI.

With regard to this clonotype: The junction departs from germline at one end; a sequencing error may be responsible. V usage is TRBV30 and J usage is TRBJ1-5, with unresolved D. Germline CDR1 reads GTSNPN; CDR2 reads SVGIG (reference sequence). The CDR3 extends over 18 amino acids. CDR3 region: CAWSPSGAGLWSNQPRHF. The CDR3 DNA reads TGTGCCTGGAGCCCCTCGGGAGCAGGCCTGTGGAGCAATCAGCCCCGGCATTTT.

This clonotype was counted ten times or more. This chain links TRBV5-1 with TRBJ2-1, with D maybe TRBD2 (6 bases). Germline values: CDR1 SGHRS, CDR2 YFSETQ. The CDR3 sequence is 14 residues long. V was clipped by 4 bases and J by 3 bases, with 11 bases between them. The CDR3 spells CASSLLSGYNEQFF. The CDR3 nucleotides read TGCGCCAGCAGCCTACTTAGCGGCTACAATGAGCAGTTCTTC.

As for this clonotype: A much larger clone sits a single nucleotide away, making a read error possible. This rearrangement joins TRBV5-1 to TRBJ1-1; no clear D. Germline V lookup: CDR1 SGHRS, CDR2 YFSETQ. CDR3 length: 16 amino acids. Trimming pared 3 bases from V and 1 base from J, leaving 16 bases between. The chain's CDR3 is CASSSSPGAQNTEAFF. The CDR3 DNA reads TGCGCCAGCAGCTCCTCCCCGGGAGCCCAGAACACTGAAGCTTTCTTT.

The V and J genes are TRBV10-3 and TRBJ2-2, with D unclear. Trimming left V 8 bases short and J 2 bases short, with 9 bases between. The CDR3 extends over 13 amino acids. In germline, CDR1 is ENHRY, CDR2 SYGVKD. The CDR3 loop is CAIRFPNTGELFF. CDR3 nucleotides: TGTGCCATCCGATTCCCAAACACCGGGGAGCTGTTTTTT.

The V and J genes are TRBV7-9 and TRBJ2-1; the match to TRBD2 covers 7 bases. Trimming at V came to 2 bases and at J to 7 bases, leaving 5 bases not matched to a gene. The V gene's germline CDR1 is SEHNR and CDR2 FQNEAQ (reference sequence). This CDR3 spans 14 amino acids. DNA of the CDR3: TGTGCCAGCAGCTTAAGCGGGACTACTAATGAGCAGTTCTTC. As protein: CASSLSGTTNEQFF.

The rearrangement uses TRBV15 and TRBJ1-1, with D possibly TRBD1 on 5 matching bases. The CDR3 contains 13 residues. Trimming shortened V by 0 bases and J by 9 bases, and 11 bases separated the two germline ends. The V gene's germline CDR1 is LNHNV and CDR2 YYDKDF (reference sequence). In DNA, the CDR3 is TGTGCCACCAGCAGAGATGGGAGGGGAAAAGCTTTCTTT. It encodes CATSRDGRGKAFF.

This clonotype was observed a few times. V is TRBV29-1 and J is TRBJ1-1, with a possible D match to TRBD1 (6 bases). The CDR3 is 13 amino acids. V shed 3 bases and J shed 1 base, with 9 bases lying between them. Germline V gene sequence: CDR1 SQVTM, CDR2 ANQGSEA. Written as DNA, the CDR3 is TGCAGCGTTGACGAGGGGGGGAACACTGAAGCTTTCTTT. It is translated as CSVDEGGNTEAFF. Looking up the rest from reference TRBV29-1 and TRBJ1-1 gives the full variable domain: SAVISQKPSRDICQRGTSLTIQCQVDSQVTMMFWYRQQPGQSLTLIATANQGSEATYESGFVIDKFPISRPNLTFSTLTVSNMSPEDSSIYLCSVDEGGNTEAFFGQGTRLTVV.